This passage covers 14 T cell receptor beta chains from one sample sequenced in a study of blood T cell repertoires in COVID-19. The assay was immunoSEQ multiplex PCR, and TCRdb's table has in-frame clones only and misses some. The sample lists about 100,000 clones, 85% to 95% occurring once. The specimen sequenced was peripheral blood. All receptors come from a man between 50 and 59 years old with active COVID-19.

This chain links TRBV10-2 with TRBJ1-5, with D unclear. V shed 10 bases and J shed 6 bases, with 10 bases lying between them. Germline loops: CDR1 WSHSY, CDR2 SAAADI. The CDR3 has 11 residues. The CDR3 loop is CATPYSQPQHF. The CDR3 region has the DNA TGCGCCACGCCTTACAGTCAGCCCCAGCATTTT.

V is TRBV10-1 and J is TRBJ2-7, with D perhaps matching TRBD2 (6 bases). With 8 bases removed from V and 2 bases from J, the gap between germline ends came to 19 bases. Germline V CDR1 and CDR2: WNHNN, SYGVQD (reference sequence). The CDR3 consists of 15 residues. Written as DNA, the CDR3 is TGCGCCAGCCCACTAACCGGGACTCCAGCCTACGAGCAGTACTTC. Its protein is CASPLTGTPAYEQYF.

The chain is built from TRBV14 and TRBJ2-5, with D perhaps matching TRBD1 (5 bases). The CDR3 contains 16 residues. The ends were cut back, 5 bases at V and 0 bases at J, with 16 bases in the middle. The germline V gene encodes CDR1 SGHDN and CDR2 FVKESK. CDR3 DNA: TGTGCCAGCAGCAACCGACAGAGGTCATACCAAGAGACCCAGTACTTC. Translated: CASSNRQRSYQETQYF.

This chain joins TRBV6-5 and TRBJ1-2, with D uncertain. The CDR3 length is 15 residues. V was pared by 0 bases and J by 1 base, with 9 bases between. Germline lookup yields CDR1 MNHEY and CDR2 SVGAGI. The CDR3 region is CASSYSSLRNYGYTF. The CDR3, as DNA: TGTGCCAGCAGTTACTCGAGTCTACGTAACTATGGCTACACCTTC.

The gene calls are TRBV27 and TRBJ2-2, with D uncertain. The CDR3 totals 11 residues. Between the trimmed V and J ends, which lost 10 bases and 7 bases, there was a span of 10 bases. Germline CDR1 MNHEY, CDR2 SMNVEV (reference sequence). The CDR3 here is CATKTGGELFF. The CDR3 region has the DNA TGTGCCACCAAAACGGGCGGGGAGCTGTTTTTT.

V usage is TRBV30 and J usage is TRBJ2-7; 8 nucleotides line up with TRBD2. V lost 2 bases, J lost 5 bases, and 8 bases stayed unmatched. Germline CDR1 GTSNPN, CDR2 SVGIG (reference sequence). The CDR3 has 14 residues. This CDR3 reads CAWSSGLASNEQYF. The CDR3 nucleotides are TGTGCCTGGAGTTCTGGACTAGCTTCTAACGAGCAGTACTTC. Variable domain in full (rest from reference TRBV30 and TRBJ2-7): SQTIHQWPATLVQPVGSPLSLECTVEGTSNPNLYWYRQAAGRGLQLLFYSVGIGQISSEVPQNLSASRPQDRQFILSSKKLLLSDSGFYLCAWSSGLASNEQYFGPGTRLTVT.

The chain recombines TRBV5-1 with TRBJ1-1; no definite D call. The CDR3 is 15 amino acids. V shed 4 bases and J shed 5 bases, with 18 bases lying between them. CDR1 and CDR2 from the germline V gene are SGHRS and YFSETQ. CDR3 bases: TGCGCCAGCAGCCCTACCACGGGAGGAGAAACTGAAGCTTTCTTT. It translates to CASSPTTGGETEAFF. Supplemented by reference TRBV5-1 and TRBJ1-1, the full variable domain reads KAGVTQTPRYLIKTRGQQVTLSCSPISGHRSVSWYQQTPGQGLQFLFEYFSETQRNKGNFPGRFSGRQFSNSRSEMNVSTLELGDSALYLCASSPTTGGETEAFFGQGTRLTVV.

The CDR3 DNA is TGTGCCAGCAGTCGACGGGGGATTGGGAACACCATATATTTT. Its protein product is CASSRRGIGNTIYF. The chain is built from TRBV28 and TRBJ1-3, with D maybe TRBD1 (5 bases). V was cut by 5 bases and J by 7 bases, with 15 bases left in between. The CDR3 extends over 14 amino acids. CDR1 MDHEN and CDR2 SYDVKM come from the germline V gene.

The chain joins TRBV6-5 to TRBJ1-2, with D possibly TRBD1 on 6 matching bases. The CDR3 length is 13 residues. Per germline, CDR1 MNHEY and CDR2 SVGAGI. Trimming cost V 6 bases and J 7 bases, with 15 bases left between them. DNA for the CDR3: TGTGCCAGCAGACCCCCACAGGGCTTTGGCTACACCTTC. This codes for CASRPPQGFGYTF.

V is TRBV5-6 and J is TRBJ1-6; 7 positions match TRBD1. Germline V gene lookup returns CDR1 SGHDT and CDR2 YYEEEE. V lost 3 bases to trimming and J lost 10 bases; unmatched junction nucleotides: 7. The CDR3 runs to 14 residues. The CDR3 sequence: CASSSTGLNSPLHF. The CDR3 DNA reads as TGTGCCAGCAGCTCGACAGGGTTGAACTCACCCCTCCACTTT.

This clone has a handful of counts. The CDR3 region is CASSPRRTSGRADEDEQFF. The CDR3 DNA sequence: TGTGCCAGCAGCCCGAGAAGGACTAGCGGGAGGGCCGATGAGGATGAGCAGTTCTTC. The chain couples TRBV7-9 to TRBJ2-1, with 15 bases fitting TRBD2. Germline CDR1 is SEHNR and CDR2 is FQNEAQ (reference sequence). The CDR3 sequence is 19 residues long. V trimming: 5 bases; J trimming: 8 bases; junction bases outside the gene matches: 16.

This sequence joins TRBV29-1 and TRBJ1-2; TRBD1 might be the D (5 bases). The CDR3 extends over 12 amino acids. Trimming removed 6 bases at V and 3 bases at J, with 11 bases between. CDR1 and CDR2 (germline): SQVTM, ANQGSEA. CDR3: CSVSQGDYGYTF. CDR3 DNA sequence: TGCAGCGTGTCGCAGGGCGACTATGGCTACACCTTC.

In nucleotides, the CDR3 is TGTGCCAGCAGTGGTGGGACAGGGTTTGATTCACCCCTCCACTTT. It codes for CASSGGTGFDSPLHF. J is TRBJ1-6 and V is TRBV25-1, with 9 bases identical to TRBD1. J lost 8 bases, V lost 4 bases, and 6 bases had no gene match. This CDR3 contains 15 residues. Germline V gives CDR1 MGHDK, CDR2 SYGVNS. The variable domain in full, completed from reference TRBV25-1 and TRBJ1-6, reads EADIYQTPRYLVIGTGKKITLECSQTMGHDKMYWYQQDPGMELHLIHYSYGVNSTEKGDLSSESTVSRIRTEHFPLTLESARPSHTSQYLCASSGGTGFDSPLHFGNGTRLTVT.

The chain uses TRBV7-3 and TRBJ2-3, with D perhaps TRBD1 (6 bases). Deletions cut 5 bases from V and 3 bases from J, with 12 bases between. The CDR3 length is 14 residues. CDR1 is SGHTA, CDR2 FQGTGA, per germline. The CDR3 coding sequence is TGTGCCAGCAGCCCGGGACAACTTACAGATACGCAGTATTTT. It encodes CASSPGQLTDTQYF.